The 26 T cell receptor beta chains below all came from one sample that was sequenced in a study of radiotherapy plus CTLA-4 blockade in lung cancer. Using immunoSEQ multiplex PCR, the repertoire was profiled, and TCRdb retains in-frame clones only, with some absent. The table has 85,000 to 90,000 clones, more than 75% seen once; the top ten hold about a sixth. The sample consisted of peripheral blood, taken from a patient treated with radiotherapy plus ipilimumab. These receptors were taken from a human donor with non-small cell lung cancer that progressed on radiotherapy plus ipilimumab.

The chain links TRBV5-4 to TRBJ1-2; a possible D gene is TRBD1 (5 bases). This CDR3 is built from 14 residues. Germline loops: CDR1 SGHNT, CDR2 YYREEE (reference sequence). V was pared by 4 bases and J by 5 bases, with 15 bases between. The CDR3 DNA reads TGTGCCAGCAGCCCTCCCCAGGGAAAATATGGCTACACCTTC. It yields the protein CASSPPQGKYGYTF.

This chain uses TRBV30 with TRBJ1-1, with a possible D match to TRBD1 (5 bases). In germline, CDR1 is GTSNPN, CDR2 SVGIG (reference sequence). The CDR3 is 15 residues long. The V gene lost 2 bases and the J gene lost 0 bases, with 13 bases spanning the gap. The CDR3 DNA follows: TGTGCCTGGAGTTATCGGACACGGCTGAACACTGAAGCTTTCTTT. Translating gives CAWSYRTRLNTEAFF.

This chain uses TRBV19 with TRBJ2-2; D gene uncertain. The CDR3 runs to 12 residues. The V end was cut by 3 bases, the J end by 8 bases, with 7 bases between. CDR1 LNHDA and CDR2 SQIVND come from the germline V gene (reference sequence). The CDR3 here is CASSIWGGELFF. Here the CDR3 DNA reads TGTGCCAGTAGTATCTGGGGAGGGGAGCTGTTTTTT.

The rearrangement uses TRBV5-1 and TRBJ2-1, with 8 positions matching TRBD1. Germline V gene data show CDR1 as SGHRS and CDR2 as YFSETQ. The CDR3 length is 15 residues. V was clipped by 7 bases and J by 6 bases; unmatched bases: 12. CDR3: CASRPQGQGSNEQFF. The CDR3 coding sequence is TGCGCCAGCCGTCCCCAAGGACAGGGAAGCAATGAGCAGTTCTTC.

This chain uses TRBV4-3 with TRBJ2-3; 12 bases line up with TRBD2. The J segment lost 5 bases and the V segment lost 6 bases, leaving 6 bases of the junction unmatched. Germline values: CDR1 LGHNA, CDR2 YSLEER. The CDR3 spans 15 residues. The CDR3 sequence: CASRTGTSGLDTQYF. Here the CDR3 DNA reads TGCGCCAGCAGGACCGGGACTAGCGGGTTAGATACGCAGTATTTT.

V is TRBV15 and J is TRBJ2-2, with a possible D match to TRBD1 (5 bases). V was trimmed by 1 base and J by 5 bases, leaving 11 bases between them. The CDR3 runs 15 residues. The germline gives CDR1 LNHNV, CDR2 YYDKDF (reference sequence). As DNA, the CDR3 is TGTGCCACCAGCAGAGCAGGGTTGGGTACCGGGGAGCTGTTTTTT. It yields the protein CATSRAGLGTGELFF.

The chain has TRBV29-1 and TRBJ1-2; D is ambiguous. V lost 3 bases and J lost 10, with 6 bases in between. This CDR3 contains 9 residues. Germline V gene data show CDR1 as SQVTM and CDR2 as ANQGSEA. The CDR3 coding sequence is TGCAGCGTTGATGGGGACTACACCTTC. Protein sequence: CSVDGDYTF.

The chain recombines TRBV6-5 with TRBJ1-1, with D possibly matching TRBD1 (6 bases). This CDR3 has 15 amino acids. With 4 bases removed from V and 5 bases from J, the gap between germline ends came to 17 bases. The germline V gene encodes CDR1 MNHEY and CDR2 SVGAGI. The CDR3: CASSSLAGAPTEAFF. The CDR3 nucleotides are TGTGCCAGCAGTTCCCTCGCGGGGGCTCCAACTGAAGCTTTCTTT.

The V gene is TRBV10-3, the J gene TRBJ1-4; D is unclear. The CDR3 sequence is 14 residues long. The germline gives CDR1 ENHRY, CDR2 SYGVKD. Trimming stripped 1 base from V and 5 bases from J, with 8 bases between. The CDR3 loop reads CAISELQQNEKLFF. The DNA of the CDR3 is TGTGCCATCAGTGAGTTACAGCAAAATGAAAAACTGTTTTTT.

The chain carries TRBV6-5 and TRBJ2-2; weak D call: TRBD1 (6 bases). The CDR3 extends over 14 amino acids. The V end lost 4 bases, the J end lost 3 bases, and 9 bases lay between the germline ends. Germline CDR1 and CDR2: MNHEY and SVGAGI. CDR3 nucleotides: TGTGCCAGCAGTTTGGGGGCGGACACCGGGGAGCTGTTTTTT. It yields the protein CASSLGADTGELFF.

This clone was picked up a small number of times. This rearrangement joins TRBV6-5 to TRBJ1-2; 8 positions match TRBD1. With 5 bases clipped from V and 4 bases from J, the junction kept 6 bases outside the gene matches. CDR3 length: 14 residues. The germline V gene encodes CDR1 MNHEY and CDR2 SVGAGI. DNA for the CDR3: TGTGCCAGCAGTGGACAGGGTTGGGGCTATGGCTACACCTTC. The encoded protein is CASSGQGWGYGYTF.

J is TRBJ1-1 and V is TRBV6-6; the D is unclear. The germline V gene has CDR1 MNHNY and CDR2 SVGAGI (reference sequence). This CDR3 spans 14 amino acids. V was cut by 2 bases and J by 1 base, with 8 bases left in between. The CDR3 nucleotides are TGTGCCAGCAGTTACACCGAACCGAACACTGAAGCTTTCTTT. Its protein product is CASSYTEPNTEAFF.

This chain joins TRBV27 and TRBJ2-7; 9 nucleotides match TRBD1. The CDR3 is 17 amino acids. Looked up from germline, CDR1 is MNHEY and CDR2 is SMNVEV (reference sequence). V dropped 4 bases and J dropped 5; count of bases not matched to a gene: 15. CDR3 nucleotide sequence: TGTGCCAGCAGTTCCCCTTTGGGTGGGACAGGGATCCACGAGCAGTACTTC. This sequence encodes CASSSPLGGTGIHEQYF.

CDR3 coding DNA: TGTGCCAGCAGGCTCCAGGGGGCGGCTGAAGCTTTCTTT. This codes for CASRLQGAAEAFF. The rearrangement joins TRBV27 to TRBJ1-1; 8 bases are shared with TRBD1. V trimming: 6 bases; J trimming: 6 bases; junction bases outside the gene matches: 6. CDR1 MNHEY and CDR2 SMNVEV come from the germline V gene (reference sequence). This CDR3 region has 13 residues.

This rearrangement joins TRBV4-1 to TRBJ2-1, with D possibly called TRBD1 or TRBD2 (6 bases each). The CDR3 spans 16 residues. Germline V gene data show CDR1 as MGHRA and CDR2 as YSYEKL. V dropped 8 bases and J dropped 0 bases, with 17 bases sitting between them. The CDR3 nucleotides are TGCGCCAGCGTCCCGGGGGCCTGGTCCTCCTACAATGAGCAGTTCTTC. Amino acids: CASVPGAWSSYNEQFF.

V usage is TRBV11-2 and J usage is TRBJ2-7, with a weak D call TRBD1 (5 bases). The CDR3 length is 13 residues. Germline V lookup: CDR1 SGHAT, CDR2 FQNNGV. Trimming removed 1 base at V and 4 bases at J, with 8 bases between. Written as DNA, the CDR3 is TGTGCCAGCAGCTTAGGACAGATTTACGAGCAGTACTTC. The encoded protein is CASSLGQIYEQYF.

CDR3 in amino acids: CASSWKGLLSGNTIYF. CDR3 sequence (DNA): TGTGCCAGCAGCTGGAAGGGACTTCTCTCTGGAAACACCATATATTTT. The chain combines TRBV13 with TRBJ1-3; perhaps TRBD1 as D (5 bases). From germline, CDR1 is PRHDT and CDR2 FYEKMQ (reference sequence). The CDR3 has 16 residues. V lost 4 bases and J 0 bases, leaving 13 bases between the germline ends.

This sequence joins TRBV6-5 and TRBJ1-1; D gene unclear. Germline V gives CDR1 MNHEY, CDR2 SVGAGI. V gave up 6 bases and J gave up 4 bases, with 9 bases separating them. This CDR3 is 12 amino acids long. The CDR3 is CASRRGSTEAFF. CDR3 nucleotide sequence: TGTGCCAGCAGACGTGGCTCCACTGAAGCTTTCTTT.

A note on this clone: At one of its ends the junction is not consistent with the germline gene, which may arise from a read error. The rearrangement joins TRBV25-1 to TRBJ1-4; D is undetermined. CDR1 and CDR2 from the germline V gene are MGHDK and SYGVNS. The CDR3 spans 9 residues. The DNA of the CDR3 is TGTGCCAGCAGCGTCGGACGGCCCTTT. It encodes CASSVGRPF.

This chain uses TRBV30 with TRBJ1-3; a weak D match, TRBD1 (5 bases). This CDR3 has 11 amino acids. V lost 3 bases and J lost 6, with 6 bases in between. CDR1 and CDR2 from the germline V gene are GTSNPN and SVGIG (reference sequence). CDR3 in amino acids: CAWRQENTIYF. The CDR3 bases are TGTGCCTGGAGACAGGAAAACACCATATATTTT.

The chain recombines TRBV4-1 with TRBJ2-1, with a tentative D call TRBD1 (6 bases). Germline values: CDR1 MGHRA, CDR2 YSYEKL. This CDR3 is built from 11 residues. Deletions cut 8 bases from V and 12 bases from J, with 14 bases between. The CDR3 nucleotides read TGCGCCAGCCGTAGGGGGTATGGGCAGTTCTTC. It is translated as CASRRGYGQFF.

The chain links TRBV14 to TRBJ2-5; D remains unclear. The germline V gene has CDR1 SGHDN and CDR2 FVKESK. CDR3 length: 13 amino acids. V lost 1 base to trimming and J lost 5 bases, with 8 bases between them. CDR3 coding DNA: TGTGCCAGCAGCCAAGCCCAGATGGAGACCCAGTACTTC. Encoded protein: CASSQAQMETQYF. Together with reference TRBV14 and TRBJ2-5, the CDR3 gives the full variable domain: EAGVTQFPSHSVIEKGQTVTLRCDPISGHDNLYWYRRVMGKEIKFLLHFVKESKQDESGMPNNRFLAERTGGTYSTLKVQPAELEDSGVYFCASSQAQMETQYFGPGTRLLVL.

The chain couples TRBV30 to TRBJ1-5, with 7 bases fitting TRBD1. Germline assignment: CDR1 GTSNPN and CDR2 SVGIG (reference sequence). This CDR3 has 16 amino acids. Trimming at V came to 1 base and at J to 5 bases, leaving 11 bases not matched to a gene. As DNA, the CDR3 is TGTGCCTGGAGTGCAAACGGACAGGTCACCCATCAGCCCCAGCATTTT. The encoded protein is CAWSANGQVTHQPQHF. Using reference TRBV30 and TRBJ1-5 for the parts outside the CDR3, the full variable domain is SQTIHQWPATLVQPVGSPLSLECTVEGTSNPNLYWYRQAAGRGLQLLFYSVGIGQISSEVPQNLSASRPQDRQFILSSKKLLLSDSGFYLCAWSANGQVTHQPQHFGDGTRLSIL.

J is TRBJ2-3 and V is TRBV7-8; 9 bases are shared with TRBD2. Unmatched junction bases numbered 18, after V lost 4 bases and J lost 7 bases. This CDR3 contains 18 residues. From germline, CDR1 is SGHVS and CDR2 FQNEAQ. The CDR3 nucleotides read TGTGCCAGCAGCTCCTACTCCCCCGTGGTTAGCGGGGGCTATACGCAGTATTTT. Residues: CASSSYSPVVSGGYTQYF.

The chain combines TRBV11-2 with TRBJ1-1; D uncertain. Germline V CDR1 and CDR2: SGHAT, FQNNGV. V was shortened by 5 bases and J by 11 bases, with 12 bases between the two germline ends. The CDR3 loop spans 11 amino acids. CDR3 loop: CASSGYGVAFF. The CDR3 region has the DNA TGTGCCAGCAGCGGTTACGGCGTGGCTTTCTTT.

V is TRBV5-1 and J is TRBJ1-4; tentatively, D is TRBD1 (6 bases). The CDR3 runs to 16 residues. The ends were cut back, 0 bases at V and 6 bases at J, with 15 bases in the middle. CDR1 is SGHRS and CDR2 is YFSETQ in the germline V gene. CDR3 region: CASSLAPQGTHEKLFF. The CDR3 DNA follows: TGCGCCAGCAGCTTGGCCCCACAGGGAACGCATGAAAAACTGTTTTTT.